This entry describes one T cell receptor beta chain. Its antigen is currently unknown. This sample was taken from a study of cytomegalovirus exposure and HLA in healthy donors. The wider study: The approximately 110 validation repertoires used a platform that matched the one used for the roughly 700 first-cohort repertoires, as a later analysis reported.

This CDR3 has 14 amino acids. Germline values: CDR1 SGHTS, CDR2 YDEGEE. The germline V and J ends were trimmed by 7 bases and 5 bases, with 18 bases remaining between them. Produced via immunoSEQ multiplex PCR; TCRdb's table is partial and in-frame only. The sample holds about 190,000 clones, more than 80% seen once. Study-level findings and limits: Investigators reported approximately 150 TCR beta chains as tied to cytomegalovirus. Cytomegalovirus status was reportedly diagnosed by the classifier with high sensitivity and specificity.

This TCR derives from a man aged 18 to 35 in good health and CMV-seropositive. Input material: PBMCs. The chain is built from TRBV5-8 and TRBJ2-5, with D perhaps matching TRBD1 (5 bases). This chain's CDR3 is CASDNGHTAETQYF. Written as DNA, the CDR3 is TGTGCCAGCGATAATGGACATACCGCCGAGACCCAGTACTTC.